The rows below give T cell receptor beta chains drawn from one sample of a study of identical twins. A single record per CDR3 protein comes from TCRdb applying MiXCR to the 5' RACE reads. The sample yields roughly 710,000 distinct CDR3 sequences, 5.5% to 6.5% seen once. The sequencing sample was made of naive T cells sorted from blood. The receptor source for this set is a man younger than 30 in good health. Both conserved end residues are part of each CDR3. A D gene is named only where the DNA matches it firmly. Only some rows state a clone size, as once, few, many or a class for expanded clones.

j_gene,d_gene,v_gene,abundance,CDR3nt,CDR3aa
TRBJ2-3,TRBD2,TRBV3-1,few,TGTGCCAGCAGCCCCCGACTAGCGGGAGCAGATACGCAGTATTTT,CASSPRLAGADTQYF
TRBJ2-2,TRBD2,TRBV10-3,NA,TGTGCCATCAGGGGGGGTTTGCTCCAGGGACTAGCCGAATCCACCGGGGAGCTGTTTTTT,CAIRGGLLQGLAESTGELFF
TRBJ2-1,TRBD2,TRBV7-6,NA,TGTGCCAGCAGCCCTCCCGCGGGAGACTACAATGAGCAGTTCTTC,CASSPPAGDYNEQFF
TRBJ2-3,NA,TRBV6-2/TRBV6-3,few,TGTGCCAGCAGTTACTCGGAAGGCAATGGGCAGTATTTT,CASSYSEGNGQYF
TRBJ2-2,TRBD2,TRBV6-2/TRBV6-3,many,TGTGCCACCAATCTAGCGGTGAACACCGGGGAGCTGTTTTTT,CATNLAVNTGELFF
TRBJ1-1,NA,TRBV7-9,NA,TGTGCCAGCATCTTAGGTGGGCCCGAGGCTTTCTTT,CASILGGPEAFF
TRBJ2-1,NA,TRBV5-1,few,TGCGCCAGCAGCTTTTTCAGGGTCAACTCCTACAATGAGCAGTTCTTC,CASSFFRVNSYNEQFF
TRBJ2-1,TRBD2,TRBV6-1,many,TGTGCCAGCGCCCCGATGGGGCTAGCGGGAGGGCCGGGGGATGAGCAGTTCTTC,CASAPMGLAGGPGDEQFF
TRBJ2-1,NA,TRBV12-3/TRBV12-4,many,TGTGCCAGCAGTCCCAGAGCGGGCTCCTACAATGAGCAGTTCTTC,CASSPRAGSYNEQFF
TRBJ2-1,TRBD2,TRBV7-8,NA,TGTGCCAGCAGCTTTCTAGCGGGGCTCTACAATGAGCAGTTCTTC,CASSFLAGLYNEQFF
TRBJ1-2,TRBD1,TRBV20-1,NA,TGCAGTGCTAGAGAAGCCGGGACAGGGATCCCCATTGTCTATGGCTACACCTTC,CSAREAGTGIPIVYGYTF
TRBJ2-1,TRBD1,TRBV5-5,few,TGTGCCAGCAGCTTAGGACAGGGGGCATTTGAGCAGTTCTTC,CASSLGQGAFEQFF
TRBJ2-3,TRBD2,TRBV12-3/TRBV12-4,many,TGTGCCAGCCGCTTAGCGGGAGCAGATACGCAGTATTTT,CASRLAGADTQYF
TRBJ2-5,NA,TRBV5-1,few,TGCGCCAGCAGCTCAAATAATAGAGAGACCCAGTACTTC,CASSSNNRETQYF
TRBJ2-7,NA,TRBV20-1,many,TGCAGTGTCAACCGGACTCCAAGGTTTGAGCAGTACTTC,CSVNRTPRFEQYF
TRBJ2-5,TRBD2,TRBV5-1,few,TGCGCCAGCAGCTTGGGGGTAGCGGGAATACAAGAGACCCAGTACTTC,CASSLGVAGIQETQYF
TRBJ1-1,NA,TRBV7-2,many,TGTGCCAGCAGCTACGGCTTGGGTGAAGCTTTCTTT,CASSYGLGEAFF
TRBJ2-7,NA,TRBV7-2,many,TGTGCCAGCAGCGCACCGGGGATAACAAATGCCTACGAGCAGTACTTC,CASSAPGITNAYEQYF
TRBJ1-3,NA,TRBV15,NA,TGTGCCACCAGCAGAGATTACCCGGGGACTGGAAACACCATATATTTT,CATSRDYPGTGNTIYF
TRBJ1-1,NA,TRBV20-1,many,TGCAGTGCCCGGAGGGCGGGGCGAGAAGCTTTCTTT,CSARRAGREAFF
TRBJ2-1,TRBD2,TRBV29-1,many,TGCAGCGTTGCCCTAGCGGGAGCTGCACTTAGCTCCTACAATGAGCAGTTCTTC,CSVALAGAALSSYNEQFF
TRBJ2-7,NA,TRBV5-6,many,TGTGCCAGCAGCTTGGAGGCCAGGACCTCCTACGAGCAGTACTTC,CASSLEARTSYEQYF
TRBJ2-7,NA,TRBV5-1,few,TGCGCCAGCAGCGCATCGGGGGTCGGCTACGAGCAGTACTTC,CASSASGVGYEQYF
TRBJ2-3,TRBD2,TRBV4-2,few,TGTGCCAGCAGCCGGAAACTAGCGGGAGAGCGAGATACGCAGTATTTT,CASSRKLAGERDTQYF
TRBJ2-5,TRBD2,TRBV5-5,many,TGTGCCAGCAGCTTGGCTGCGGGGGGAGAGACCCAGTACTTC,CASSLAAGGETQYF
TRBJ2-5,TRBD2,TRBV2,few,TGTGCCAGCAGCCACCGGACTAGCGGGATCGAGACCCAGTACTTC,CASSHRTSGIETQYF
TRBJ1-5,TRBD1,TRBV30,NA,TGTGCCGGGGGTAGGGACAGGGAAAGCAATCAGCCCCAGCATTTT,CAGGRDRESNQPQHF
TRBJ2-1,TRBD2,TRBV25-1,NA,TGTGCCAGCAGTGAATGGGGATTGGAGCGGGAGGGCAATGAGCAGTTCTTC,CASSEWGLEREGNEQFF
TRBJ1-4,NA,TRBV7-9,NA,TGTCCCAGCAGCTTAGGCCAGGGGAAACTGTTTTTT,CPSSLGQGKLFF
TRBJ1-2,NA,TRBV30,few,TGTGCCTGGGCCGGGCCAGCGTATGGCTACACCTTC,CAWAGPAYGYTF
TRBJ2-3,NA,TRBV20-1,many,TGCAGTGCTAGACTTCTAGCCTCTAGCACAGATACGCAGTATTTT,CSARLLASSTDTQYF
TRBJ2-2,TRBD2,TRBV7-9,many,TGTGCCAGCATCAGCAAGCGGGGCGGGGAGCTGTTTTTT,CASISKRGGELFF
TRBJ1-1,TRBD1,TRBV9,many,TGTGCCAGCAGCTTTCGGGACAGGGACGTAAGCACTGAAGCTTTCTTT,CASSFRDRDVSTEAFF
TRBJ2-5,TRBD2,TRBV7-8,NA,TGTGCCAGCAGCCCTAGGCCCCCGGCTAGCGGCGGGACCCAGTACTTC,CASSPRPPASGGTQYF
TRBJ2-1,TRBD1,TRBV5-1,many,TGCGCCAGCAGCTTTCAACCGGGACAGGGGAACAATGAGCAGTTCTTC,CASSFQPGQGNNEQFF
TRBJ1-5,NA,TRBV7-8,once,TGTGCCAGCAGCTTAGCCCGGATCCGGAATAGCAATCAGCCCCAGCATTTT,CASSLARIRNSNQPQHF
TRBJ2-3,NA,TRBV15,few,TGTGCCACCAGCCCCAACCCCGGAGCGCGACCTTTCGATACGCAGTATTTT,CATSPNPGARPFDTQYF
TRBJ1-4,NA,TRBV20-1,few,TGCAGTGCTAGAGAGGAGACGGCAGGGCGTGAAAAACTGTTTTTT,CSAREETAGREKLFF
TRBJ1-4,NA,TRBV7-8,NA,TGTGCCAGCAGTAATCAGGGTTTTGGTGAAAAACTGTTTTTT,CASSNQGFGEKLFF
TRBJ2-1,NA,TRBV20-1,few,TGCAGTGCGAAGCGGGTAGGGAATGAGCAGTTCTTC,CSAKRVGNEQFF
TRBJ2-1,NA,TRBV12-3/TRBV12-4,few,TGTGCCAGCAGTCCCACCTGGGGGATCGGCTACAATGAGCAGTTCTTC,CASSPTWGIGYNEQFF
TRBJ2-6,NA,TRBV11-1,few,TGTGCCAGCAGCTTAGCCTGGGCAGTCCGACCCCCAAGCTCTGGGGCCAACGTCCTGACTTTC,CASSLAWAVRPPSSGANVLTF
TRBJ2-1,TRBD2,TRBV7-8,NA,TGTGCCAGCAGCTTCCTCGGGACTAGCGGGAGGGCCTACAATGAGCAGTTCTTC,CASSFLGTSGRAYNEQFF
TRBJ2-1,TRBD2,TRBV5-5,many,TGTGCCAGCAGCCGGAAGGGACTAGCGGAGTCCTACAATGAGCAGTTCTTC,CASSRKGLAESYNEQFF
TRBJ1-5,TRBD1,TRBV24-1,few,TGTGCCACCAGTGATACCCGACAGGGTCAGGGCCAGCCCCAGCATTTT,CATSDTRQGQGQPQHF
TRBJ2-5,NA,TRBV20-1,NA,TGCAGTGCTAGAGTTCCCCCCCCCGGGGGCGTACAAGAGACCCAGTACTTC,CSARVPPPGGVQETQYF